A selection of T cell receptor beta chains follows, all from one sample in a study. TCRdb re-derived calls from the RT-PCR reads in MiXCR, one entry per CDR3 protein. The table has about 680,000 distinct CDR3 sequences, around 14% seen once. Sequencing used memory CD4+ T cells from blood. The receptors derive from a female donor in good health, serving as a healthy control. The CDR3 runs from the conserved cysteine through the conserved F or W. Fields, in order: D gene, J gene, clone size, V gene, CDR3 protein, CDR3 DNA. D genes are given only for firm matches. Not all rows give a size; the values are once, few, many and, for expanded clones, a class.

d_gene: TRBD1
j_gene: TRBJ1-6
abundance: few
v_gene: TRBV27
CDR3aa: CASSLYGDSPNSPLHF
CDR3nt: TGTGCCAGCAGTTTATACGGGGACAGCCCCAATTCACCCCTCCACTTT

d_gene: -
j_gene: TRBJ2-4
abundance: few
v_gene: TRBV12-3/TRBV12-4
CDR3aa: CASSLAGAAVTKNIQYF
CDR3nt: TGTGCCAGCAGTTTAGCGGGGGCCGCAGTAACCAAAAACATTCAGTACTTC

d_gene: TRBD1
j_gene: TRBJ2-3
abundance: few
v_gene: TRBV7-9
CDR3aa: CASSLTGAGDTQYF
CDR3nt: TGTGCCAGCAGCTTGACAGGGGCCGGAGATACGCAGTATTTT

d_gene: -
j_gene: TRBJ2-1
abundance: many
v_gene: TRBV20-1
CDR3aa: CSARTGGSYNEQFF
CDR3nt: TGCAGTGCTCGGACTGGAGGCTCCTACAATGAGCAGTTCTTC

d_gene: -
j_gene: TRBJ2-1
abundance: -
v_gene: TRBV28
CDR3aa: CASSFRGKQFF
CDR3nt: TGTGCCAGCAGTTTCCGCGGGAAGCAGTTCTTC

d_gene: -
j_gene: TRBJ2-3
abundance: few
v_gene: TRBV28
CDR3aa: CASSSPPALTDTQYF
CDR3nt: TGTGCCAGCAGTTCTCCCCCGGCCCTCACAGATACGCAGTATTTT

d_gene: TRBD2
j_gene: TRBJ2-1
abundance: -
v_gene: TRBV10-3
CDR3aa: CAISEVSGIYNEQFF
CDR3nt: TGTGCCATCAGTGAGGTTAGCGGGATTTACAATGAGCAGTTCTTC

d_gene: TRBD2
j_gene: TRBJ2-3
abundance: few
v_gene: TRBV10-3
CDR3aa: CAISPSFSGDRTDTQYF
CDR3nt: TGTGCCATCAGTCCCAGCTTTAGCGGGGACCGCACAGATACGCAGTATTTT

d_gene: -
j_gene: TRBJ2-1
abundance: few
v_gene: TRBV11-2
CDR3aa: CASSPNPGSGNEQFF
CDR3nt: TGTGCCAGCAGTCCCAATCCAGGTAGCGGCAATGAGCAGTTCTTC

d_gene: TRBD2
j_gene: TRBJ2-3
abundance: -
v_gene: TRBV29-1
CDR3aa: CSVVLGGPGRATDTQYF
CDR3nt: TGCAGCGTTGTCTTGGGGGGTCCCGGGAGGGCCACAGATACGCAGTATTTT

d_gene: TRBD1
j_gene: TRBJ1-5
abundance: many
v_gene: TRBV12-3/TRBV12-4
CDR3aa: CASSPTGGGQPQHF
CDR3nt: TGTGCCAGCAGTCCGACAGGGGGTGGTCAGCCCCAGCATTTT

d_gene: -
j_gene: TRBJ2-5
abundance: few
v_gene: TRBV12-3/TRBV12-4
CDR3aa: CASSTSQTQYF
CDR3nt: TGTGCCAGCAGCACTTCCCAGACCCAGTACTTC

d_gene: -
j_gene: TRBJ2-1
abundance: few
v_gene: TRBV6-2/TRBV6-3
CDR3aa: CASSYWEVGYNEQFF
CDR3nt: TGTGCCAGCAGTTACTGGGAGGTCGGCTACAATGAGCAGTTCTTC

d_gene: -
j_gene: TRBJ2-5
abundance: -
v_gene: TRBV28
CDR3aa: CASSLSPRWETQYF
CDR3nt: TGTGCCAGCAGTTTATCCCCCCGCTGGGAGACCCAGTACTTC

d_gene: -
j_gene: TRBJ2-1
abundance: few
v_gene: TRBV7-9
CDR3aa: CASSFVLLQFF
CDR3nt: TGTGCCAGCAGCTTTGTACTGCTGCAGTTCTTC

d_gene: TRBD2
j_gene: TRBJ2-1
abundance: -
v_gene: TRBV29-1
CDR3aa: CSVDLAGEAFGEQFF
CDR3nt: TGCAGCGTTGATCTAGCGGGAGAAGCCTTCGGTGAGCAGTTCTTC

d_gene: -
j_gene: TRBJ2-7
abundance: few
v_gene: TRBV5-1
CDR3aa: CASSLGPLVGDEQHF
CDR3nt: TGCGCCAGCAGCTTGGGCCCCTTAGTTGGGGACGAGCAGCACTTC

d_gene: TRBD1
j_gene: TRBJ2-3
abundance: -
v_gene: TRBV11-1
CDR3aa: CASRLTGTGSDTQYF
CDR3nt: TGTGCCAGCAGACTGACCGGGACAGGGTCAGATACGCAGTATTTT

d_gene: -
j_gene: TRBJ1-5
abundance: -
v_gene: TRBV6-2/TRBV6-3
CDR3aa: CASSYSIGVNQPHHF
CDR3nt: TGTGCCAGCAGTTACTCAATAGGTGTTAATCAGCCCCATCATTTT

d_gene: -
j_gene: TRBJ2-7
abundance: few
v_gene: TRBV20-1
CDR3aa: CSARGGVGPYEQYF
CDR3nt: TGCAGTGCTAGAGGGGGGGTAGGCCCCTACGAGCAGTACTTC

d_gene: -
j_gene: TRBJ2-1
abundance: few
v_gene: TRBV3-1
CDR3aa: CASSQGDGITHEQFF
CDR3nt: TGTGCCAGCAGCCAAGGAGACGGGATAACCCATGAGCAGTTCTTC

d_gene: TRBD1
j_gene: TRBJ1-3
abundance: few
v_gene: TRBV20-1
CDR3aa: CSAPGGGNTIYF
CDR3nt: TGCAGTGCCCCAGGGGGAGGAAACACCATATATTTT

d_gene: TRBD2
j_gene: TRBJ2-7
abundance: -
v_gene: TRBV7-2
CDR3aa: CASSRLAGGYNEQYF
CDR3nt: TGTGCCAGCAGCAGACTAGCGGGAGGGTACAATGAGCAGTACTTC

d_gene: -
j_gene: TRBJ1-5
abundance: -
v_gene: TRBV6-2/TRBV6-3
CDR3aa: CASRQDSFNSNQPQHF
CDR3nt: TGTGCCAGCAGGCAAGACAGCTTCAATAGCAATCAGCCCCAGCATTTT

d_gene: -
j_gene: TRBJ1-2
abundance: -
v_gene: TRBV24-1
CDR3aa: CATSDLSRNYGYTF
CDR3nt: TGTGCCACCAGTGATTTGTCCAGAAACTATGGCTACACCTTC